This T cell receptor beta chain was profiled in a study of T cell repertoires in cytomegalovirus infection (dated by TCRdb to 2018 to 2020). About the study as a whole: The peptide stimulations were aimed at well-studied HLA-B-restricted epitopes as well as recently identified HLA-C-restricted CMV epitopes, whose presentation resists viral immunomodulation. The HLA type of each donor mattered for the analysis, because public TCR beta signatures pointed to carriage of CMV infection along with the matching HLA type.

Overall study results and their limits: The ex vivo response was dominated by HLA-C-restricted CMV-specific TCR beta clonotypes, and the single most frequent clonotype in two of eight donors was supplied by these HLA-C-restricted clonotypes. Carriers of CMV infection plus the relevant HLA type were discriminated by the cumulative frequency of public TCR beta family members in the study cohort and in an independent roughly 400-donor cohort.

V loses 2 bases, J loses 6 bases, and the germline ends lie 8 bases apart. Its CDR3 holds 13 amino acids, cysteine through phenylalanine. Just the 39-base CDR3 DNA is kept, in frame starting at base 1. The treatment or condition label, as the study defines it: in vitro stimulation with specific CMV peptide epitopes to enrich CMV-specific T cells. Comment on this clonotype: Its antigen remains undetermined. One base away there is no much larger clone; base qualities are not given.

The sequencing machine was an Illumina HiSeq 1500. TCRdb itself trimmed the public reads at Q25 with fastp, ran MiXCR and retained productive beta chains. Entries are consolidated by CDR3 protein sequence, retaining the most common genes and DNA. For this sample there are fewer than 950,000 distinct CDR3 sequences; approximately 32% appear just once. 9.5% to 15% of the sample is held by the ten biggest clonotypes. This clonotype originated in a human donor in good health (CMV status not recorded). Some clones in this sample may be carry-over from other donors' samples. Recombination joined TRBV12-3 or TRBV12-4 with TRBJ1-5, with the D gene call left open. Source: cultured CD8+ T cells from PBMCs, taken from culture after CMV antigen stimulation. The CDR3 protein: CASSLSVSQPQHF. The DNA reads TGTGCCAGCAGTTTATCCGTAAGTCAGCCCCAGCATTTT.